Shown below are 23 T cell receptor beta chains from a single sample sequenced in a study of blood T cell repertoires in COVID-19. Repertoires were generated with immunoSEQ multiplex PCR, while TCRdb's copy carries only in-frame clones and drops some. The data show around 70,000 clones, roughly 91% seen once. What was sequenced was peripheral blood. Source of these receptors: a woman older than 75 with active or convalescent COVID-19.

J is TRBJ2-7 and V is TRBV5-1, with 7 bases lining up with TRBD1. J lost 3 bases, V lost 4 bases, and 4 bases had no gene match. The germline CDR1 and CDR2 sequences are SGHRS and YFSETQ. The CDR3 consists of 13 residues. The CDR3 is CASSTGTVYEQYF. DNA for the CDR3: TGCGCCAGCAGCACCGGGACAGTCTACGAGCAGTACTTC.

The CDR3 reads CASSPRQGKSSPLHF. In nucleotides, the CDR3 is TGTGCCAGCAGTCCCCGGCAGGGGAAATCTTCACCCCTCCACTTT. The rearrangement links TRBV6-2 or TRBV6-3 to TRBJ1-6; TRBD1 might be the D (6 bases). V was trimmed by 5 bases and J by 9 bases, leaving 17 bases between them. Germline V gene lookup returns CDR1 MNHEY and CDR2 SVGEGT. CDR3 length equals 15 residues.

The rearrangement uses TRBV19 and TRBJ1-2; D remains ambiguous. The CDR3 runs 12 residues. Germline CDR1 LNHDA, CDR2 SQIVND (reference sequence). V lost 5 bases to trimming and J lost 6 bases, with 10 bases between them. The CDR3 region is CASSSPRDGYTF. DNA of the CDR3: TGTGCCAGTAGTTCCCCGAGGGATGGCTACACCTTC. The full variable domain, in which reference TRBV19 and TRBJ1-2 provide the parts outside the CDR3, is DGGITQSPKYLFRKEGQNVTLSCEQNLNHDAMYWYRQDPGQGLRLIYYSQIVNDFQKGDIAEGYSVSREKKESFPLTVTSAQKNPTAFYLCASSSPRDGYTFGSGTRLTVV.

The rearrangement joins TRBV14 to TRBJ2-3, with TRBD2 matching over 7 bases. This CDR3 has 15 amino acids. The ends lost 6 bases at V and 0 bases at J; junction bases unmatched: 6. Germline V lookup: CDR1 SGHDN, CDR2 FVKESK. The CDR3 is CASSPLAASTDTQYF. The CDR3 coding sequence is TGTGCCAGCAGTCCCCTAGCGGCCAGCACAGATACGCAGTATTTT. Full variable domain (rest looked up from reference TRBV14 and TRBJ2-3): EAGVTQFPSHSVIEKGQTVTLRCDPISGHDNLYWYRRVMGKEIKFLLHFVKESKQDESGMPNNRFLAERTGGTYSTLKVQPAELEDSGVYFCASSPLAASTDTQYFGPGTRLTVL.

This sequence joins TRBV4-3 and TRBJ1-4, with no clear D. V lost 0 bases to trimming and J lost 4 bases, with 3 bases between them. The length of the CDR3 is 13 residues. Germline values: CDR1 LGHNA, CDR2 YSLEER. The CDR3 loop reads CASSQDNNEKLFF. The CDR3 DNA is TGCGCCAGCAGCCAAGACAATAATGAAAAACTGTTTTTT.

The V and J genes are TRBV5-4 and TRBJ1-1, with D maybe TRBD1 (5 bases). Between the trimmed V and J ends, which lost 5 bases and 7 bases, there was a span of 9 bases. This CDR3 is 11 amino acids long. Germline V gives CDR1 SGHNT, CDR2 YYREEE (reference sequence). The CDR3 nucleotides read TGTGCCAGCAGTGACAGATATGAAGCTTTCTTT. It yields the protein CASSDRYEAFF.

A few counts support this clone. This chain links TRBV28 with TRBJ2-1, with TRBD2 as a possible D gene (6 bases). V gave up 0 bases and J gave up 7 bases, with 13 bases separating them. The CDR3 is made up of 15 amino acids. Per germline, CDR1 MDHEN and CDR2 SYDVKM. This chain's CDR3 is CASSLWGGGKNEQFF. Written as DNA, the CDR3 is TGTGCCAGCAGTTTATGGGGGGGTGGTAAAAATGAGCAGTTCTTC.

This clone has more than one count but fewer than ten. The J gene is TRBJ2-3, the V gene TRBV7-2, with 8 bases matching TRBD2. V lost 4 bases to trimming and J lost 4 bases; unmatched junction nucleotides: 7. CDR1 and CDR2 from the germline V gene are SGHTA and FQGNSA. The CDR3 has 15 residues. The chain's CDR3 is CASSWGTSVADTQYF. In nucleotides, the CDR3 is TGTGCCAGCAGCTGGGGGACTAGTGTTGCAGATACGCAGTATTTT.

The V call is TRBV5-1, the J call TRBJ1-2, with no clear D. V was cut by 0 bases and J by 6 bases, with 15 bases left in between. This CDR3 spans 15 amino acids. CDR1 is SGHRS, CDR2 YFSETQ, per germline. CDR3 sequence reads: CASSLATGALNGYTF. Here the CDR3 DNA reads TGCGCCAGCAGCTTGGCCACGGGAGCACTGAATGGCTACACCTTC.

The chain links TRBV7-8 to TRBJ1-2; TRBD1 aligns across 8 bases. V lost 5 bases and J lost 2; bases outside the gene matches: 10. The CDR3 sequence is 16 residues long. The germline CDR1 and CDR2 sequences are SGHVS and FQNEAQ. CDR3 in DNA: TGTGCCAGCAGCCTAACTCAACAGGGGGGGAACTATGGCTACACCTTC. Its protein product is CASSLTQQGGNYGYTF.

This chain joins TRBV5-6 and TRBJ1-2; the match to TRBD1 covers 11 bases. The CDR3 consists of 15 residues. The trim removed 1 base at V and 7 bases at J, leaving 6 bases unmatched. Germline assignment: CDR1 SGHDT and CDR2 YYEEEE. CDR3 protein: CASSLRDRGMRGYTF. The DNA of the CDR3 is TGTGCCAGCAGCTTGAGGGACAGGGGGATGCGTGGCTACACCTTC. The whole variable domain, remainder taken from reference TRBV5-6 and TRBJ1-2, is DAGVTQSPTHLIKTRGQQVTLRCSPKSGHDTVSWYQQALGQGPQFIFQYYEEEERQRGNFPDRFSGHQFPNYSSELNVNALLLGDSALYLCASSLRDRGMRGYTFGSGTRLTVV.

The J gene is TRBJ2-1, the V gene TRBV6-4; D unresolved. Germline V gene sequence: CDR1 MRHNA, CDR2 SNTAGT. This CDR3 spans 14 amino acids. V dropped 2 bases and J dropped 9 bases, with 14 bases sitting between them. CDR3 loop: CASSDPESRIEQFF. The CDR3 coding sequence is TGTGCCAGCAGTGACCCGGAATCGAGGATTGAGCAGTTCTTC.

The chain links TRBV27 to TRBJ2-7; 8 bases are a match to TRBD1. V gave up 4 bases and J gave up 6 bases; unmatched junction bases: 11. CDR3 length: 15 amino acids. The germline CDR1 and CDR2 sequences are MNHEY and SMNVEV (reference sequence). The CDR3 spells CASSYTGTGLGEQYF. The CDR3 DNA follows: TGTGCCAGCAGTTATACCGGGACAGGACTGGGCGAGCAGTACTTC.

This chain connects TRBV12-3 or TRBV12-4 to TRBJ2-7; unclear D gene. CDR3 size: 11 residues. With 7 bases removed from V and 2 bases from J, the gap between germline ends came to 6 bases. DNA for the CDR3: TGTGCCAGCAAGCGAACCTACGAGCAGTACTTC. Amino acids: CASKRTYEQYF.

The chain links TRBV28 to TRBJ2-5; 9 bases fit TRBD1. The ends lost 5 bases at V and 5 bases at J; junction bases unmatched: 12. From germline, CDR1 is MDHEN and CDR2 SYDVKM. The CDR3 has 16 residues. The CDR3 protein is CASSLGGTGFGETQYF. As DNA, the CDR3 is TGTGCCAGCAGTCTGGGGGGGACAGGGTTTGGGGAGACCCAGTACTTC. Full variable domain (remainder filled in from reference TRBV28 and TRBJ2-5): DVKVTQSSRYLVKRTGEKVFLECVQDMDHENMFWYRQDPGLGLRLIYFSYDVKMKEKGDIPEGYSVSREKKERFSLILESASTNQTSMYLCASSLGGTGFGETQYFGPGTRLLVL.

This chain joins TRBV7-2 and TRBJ1-5, with D tentatively TRBD1 (5 bases). CDR1 and CDR2 (germline): SGHTA, FQGNSA. The CDR3 runs 15 residues. V dropped 5 bases and J dropped 0 bases, with 11 bases sitting between them. The CDR3 here is CASSAGPYSNQPQHF. The CDR3, as DNA: TGTGCCAGCAGCGCGGGACCCTATAGCAATCAGCCCCAGCATTTT.

CDR3 DNA: TGTGCCAGCAGTTGGCAGGGGTGGACTGAAGCTTTCTTT. It specifies CASSWQGWTEAFF. This chain joins TRBV6-5 and TRBJ1-1, with D possibly matching TRBD1 (6 bases). The V end lost 4 bases, the J end lost 5 bases, and 11 bases lay between the germline ends. The CDR3 runs 13 residues. The germline CDR1 and CDR2 sequences are MNHEY and SVGAGI.

This clone came up once. The rearrangement links TRBV7-2 to TRBJ1-5; possibly TRBD1 for D (5 bases). Germline-derived CDR1 and CDR2 are SGHTA and FQGNSA. Trimming removed 3 bases from V and 6 bases from J, with 12 bases in between. There are 14 residues in the CDR3. The CDR3 region has the DNA TGTGCCAGCAGCTTGGGGGGGTATAGTCAGCCCCAGCATTTT. Protein: CASSLGGYSQPQHF.

V is TRBV27 and J is TRBJ1-4, with D hard to call. Trimming cost V 3 bases and J 5 bases, with 16 bases left between them. The germline V gene has CDR1 MNHEY and CDR2 SMNVEV (reference sequence). CDR3 length equals 16 residues. CDR3 in amino acids: CASSFTWEPENEKLFF. The CDR3 DNA reads as TGTGCCAGCAGTTTTACGTGGGAGCCTGAGAATGAAAAACTGTTTTTT.

The chain joins TRBV29-1 to TRBJ1-2; D is possibly TRBD1 (5 bases). The CDR3 extends over 13 amino acids. Trimming took off 3 bases at V and 3 bases at J, with 11 bases between the two ends. Germline V gene sequence: CDR1 SQVTM, CDR2 ANQGSEA. The CDR3, as DNA: TGCAGCGTTGACGACCAGGGATACTATGGCTACACCTTC. Translated: CSVDDQGYYGYTF.

J is TRBJ2-7 and V is TRBV5-1; 8 bases fit TRBD1. The V and J ends lost 3 bases and 7 bases, in that order; junction bases with no gene match: 12. This CDR3 contains 15 residues. The germline gives CDR1 SGHRS, CDR2 YFSETQ. CDR3 in amino acids: CASSSTGEVRGEQYF. CDR3 DNA sequence: TGCGCCAGCAGCTCGACAGGGGAGGTTCGGGGGGAGCAGTACTTC.

This clone appeared once. The chain uses TRBV5-6 and TRBJ1-5; 7 bases are shared with TRBD1. Per germline, CDR1 SGHDT and CDR2 YYEEEE. V shed 4 bases and J 1 base; nucleotides not matched to a gene: 17. There are 19 residues in the CDR3. CDR3 nucleotide sequence: TGTGCCAGCAGCATAAGTTACAGGGGTTCCGCCCTCAGCAATCAGCCCCAGCATTTT. Amino acids: CASSISYRGSALSNQPQHF.

This chain uses TRBV4-3 with TRBJ1-2; possibly TRBD1 for D (6 bases). This CDR3 comprises 13 residues. The germline V and J ends were trimmed by 3 bases and 8 bases, with 13 bases remaining between them. Germline lookup yields CDR1 LGHNA and CDR2 YSLEER. CDR3 sequence: CASSHDRSQGYTF. CDR3 sequence (DNA): TGCGCCAGCAGCCACGACAGGTCGCAGGGCTACACCTTC.